The source of this T cell receptor beta chain is a study of T cell responses to AZD1222 COVID-19 vaccine. Only one count was recorded for this clone. Here immunoSEQ multiplex PCR was the method, and the copy in TCRdb shows in-frame clones only, minus some. The table has 100,000 to 150,000 clones, around 87% seen once. Trimming cost V 0 bases and J 3 bases; bases outside gene matches: 6. CDR3 length: 17 amino acids. Germline values: CDR1 SGDLS, CDR2 YYNGEE. The rearrangement links TRBV9 to TRBJ2-2; the match to TRBD2 covers 9 bases. This sequence was found in an adult in good health. Sequenced material: peripheral blood, taken on day 0 of AZD1222 vaccination. This CDR3 reads CASSVELSGRYTGELFF. The CDR3 nucleotides are TGTGCCAGCAGCGTAGAGCTTAGCGGGAGATACACCGGGGAGCTGTTTTTT.